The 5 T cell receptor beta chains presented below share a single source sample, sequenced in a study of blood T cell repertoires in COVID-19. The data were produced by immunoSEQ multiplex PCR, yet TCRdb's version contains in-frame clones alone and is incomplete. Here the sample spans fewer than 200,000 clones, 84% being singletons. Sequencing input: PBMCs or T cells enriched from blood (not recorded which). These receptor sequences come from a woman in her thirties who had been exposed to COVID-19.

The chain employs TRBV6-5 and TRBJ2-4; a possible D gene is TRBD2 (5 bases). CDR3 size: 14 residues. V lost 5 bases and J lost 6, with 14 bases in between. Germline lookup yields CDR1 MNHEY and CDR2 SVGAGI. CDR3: CASSPAPRGNIQYF. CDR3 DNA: TGTGCCAGCAGTCCGGCGCCCCGGGGAAACATTCAGTACTTC.

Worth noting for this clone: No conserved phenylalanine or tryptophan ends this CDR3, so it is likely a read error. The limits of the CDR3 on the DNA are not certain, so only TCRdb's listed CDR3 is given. The chain's CDR3 is CASSLTGQSQI. The chain is built from TRBV5-1 and TRBJ2-7; the D segment call TRBD1 is taken from the table without a DNA check. Germline lookup yields CDR1 SGHRS and CDR2 YFSETQ. The CDR3 region is 11 residues in length, termini included.

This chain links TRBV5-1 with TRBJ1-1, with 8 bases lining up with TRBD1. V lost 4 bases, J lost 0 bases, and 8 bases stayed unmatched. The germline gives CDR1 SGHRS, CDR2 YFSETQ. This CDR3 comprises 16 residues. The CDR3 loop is CASSPDRGWMNTEAFF. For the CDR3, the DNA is TGCGCCAGCAGCCCAGACAGGGGTTGGATGAACACTGAAGCTTTCTTT.

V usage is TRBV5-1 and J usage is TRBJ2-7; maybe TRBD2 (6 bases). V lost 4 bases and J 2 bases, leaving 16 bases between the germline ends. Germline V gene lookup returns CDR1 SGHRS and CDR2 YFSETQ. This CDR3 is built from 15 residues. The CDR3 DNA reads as TGCGCCAGCAGCCTGAGCGCTAGCGCCGCCTACGAGCAGTACTTC. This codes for CASSLSASAAYEQYF.

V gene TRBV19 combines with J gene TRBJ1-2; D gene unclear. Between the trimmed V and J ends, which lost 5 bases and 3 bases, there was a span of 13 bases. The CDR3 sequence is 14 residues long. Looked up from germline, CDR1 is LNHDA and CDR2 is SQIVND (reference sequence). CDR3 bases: TGTGCCAGTAGTCCTGGGAGGCGCGACTATGGCTACACCTTC. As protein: CASSPGRRDYGYTF.